The 21 T cell receptor beta chains listed next were all sequenced from one sample in a study of blood T cell repertoires in COVID-19. TCRdb keeps only in-frame clones here, not all; method: immunoSEQ multiplex PCR. Of more than 350,000 clones in the sample, over 75% were seen once. Sample: peripheral blood. The receptors originated from a woman aged 25 to 39 with COVID-19, enrolled during active disease.

CDR3 nucleotide sequence: TGTGCCAGCACTCAGGGTACCAGAGACACTGAAGCTTTCTTT. Protein: CASTQGTRDTEAFF. The genes are TRBV6-5 and TRBJ1-1; D perhaps matches TRBD1 (5 bases). Per germline, CDR1 MNHEY and CDR2 SVGAGI. V was shortened by 7 bases and J by 3 bases, with 15 bases between the two germline ends. The CDR3 totals 14 residues.

This clone was seen a handful of times. The CDR3 is CASSDTTSGSNGYNEQFF. CDR3 nucleotides: TGTGCCAGCAGCGACACTACTAGCGGGAGTAACGGGTACAATGAGCAGTTCTTC. The rearrangement links TRBV5-6 to TRBJ2-1; 11 nucleotides match TRBD2. CDR3 length: 18 residues. Germline V gives CDR1 SGHDT, CDR2 YYEEEE. With 4 bases clipped from V and 4 bases from J, the junction kept 13 bases outside the gene matches.

V is TRBV24-1 and J is TRBJ2-1; possibly TRBD1 for D (5 bases). CDR1 is KGHDR and CDR2 is SFDVKD in the germline V gene. V lost 10 bases to trimming and J lost 0 bases, with 9 bases between them. The CDR3 is 13 amino acids. The DNA of the CDR3 is TGTGCCACACAGGTTAGCTCCTACAATGAGCAGTTCTTC. Its protein is CATQVSSYNEQFF.

V usage is TRBV4-2 and J usage is TRBJ1-2; TRBD1 aligns across 11 bases. The CDR3 has 15 amino acids. The germline CDR1 and CDR2 sequences are LGHNA and YNFKEQ. Unmatched junction bases numbered 4, after V lost 1 base and J lost 6 bases. The CDR3 region is CASSQGTGGGDGYTF. The CDR3 nucleotides are TGTGCCAGCAGCCAAGGGACAGGGGGCGGCGATGGCTACACCTTC.

A single count supports this clone. The rearrangement uses TRBV12-3 or TRBV12-4 and TRBJ2-1; D remains ambiguous. Trimming removed 7 bases from V and 4 bases from J, with 8 bases in between. CDR3 length: 12 amino acids. DNA for the CDR3: TGTGCCAGCAACGCCCAGTACAATGAGCAGTTCTTC. Translating gives CASNAQYNEQFF.

J is TRBJ2-3 and V is TRBV7-2; D perhaps matches TRBD1 (5 bases). Germline CDR1 reads SGHTA; CDR2 reads FQGNSA. Deletions cut 1 base from V and 4 bases from J, with 9 bases between. The CDR3 is 14 residues long. CDR3 bases: TGTGCCAGCAGCTTAGATCAGGGCCCAGATACGCAGTATTTT. Amino acid sequence: CASSLDQGPDTQYF. Based on the CDR3 plus reference TRBV7-2 and TRBJ2-3, the full variable domain is GAGVSQSPSNKVTEKGKDVELRCDPISGHTALYWYRQSLGQGLEFLIYFQGNSAPDKSGLPSDRFSAERTGGSVSTLTIQRTQQEDSAVYLCASSLDQGPDTQYFGPGTRLTVL.

This clone was counted a few times. J is TRBJ1-1 and V is TRBV30, with D uncertain. V lost 3 bases, J lost 7 bases, and 9 bases lay in between. CDR3 size: 11 residues. In germline, CDR1 is GTSNPN, CDR2 SVGIG (reference sequence). The CDR3, as DNA: TGTGCCTGGAGGGGCCCGCGTGAAGCTTTCTTT. Translated, it gives CAWRGPREAFF.

V gene TRBV10-1 combines with J gene TRBJ1-1, with D maybe TRBD1 (5 bases). CDR1 is WNHNN, CDR2 SYGVQD, per germline (reference sequence). The CDR3 covers 13 residues. V gave up 8 bases and J gave up 5 bases, with 15 bases separating them. In DNA form, the CDR3 reads TGCGCCAGCTCCGACTCGGGGGGAACTGAAGCTTTCTTT. Protein: CASSDSGGTEAFF.

V is TRBV5-4 and J is TRBJ1-2; D possibly corresponds to TRBD1 (5 bases). The CDR3 has 17 amino acids. The V gene lost 3 bases and the J gene lost 0 bases, with 18 bases spanning the gap. Germline CDR1 SGHNT, CDR2 YYREEE (reference sequence). CDR3 region: CASSSAGRGASNYGYTF. The CDR3 DNA reads TGTGCCAGCAGCTCGGCGGGACGCGGAGCCTCTAACTATGGCTACACCTTC.

J is TRBJ1-6 and V is TRBV3-1 (or the pseudogene TRBV3-2); TRBD1 matches 7 bases. V lost 2 bases to trimming and J lost 6 bases; unmatched junction nucleotides: 4. The length of the CDR3 is 15 residues. Germline V gene data show CDR1 as LGHDT and CDR2 as YNNKEL (reference sequence). CDR3 loop: CASSQPGQLNSPLHF. The CDR3 DNA sequence: TGTGCCAGCAGCCAACCGGGACAGCTTAATTCACCCCTCCACTTT.

The chain recombines TRBV24-1 with TRBJ2-1; maybe TRBD2 (6 bases). The CDR3 is 15 residues long. The germline V gene encodes CDR1 KGHDR and CDR2 SFDVKD. Trimming cost V 3 bases and J 6 bases, with 14 bases left between them. This CDR3 reads CATSDRPRGANEQFF. Written as DNA, the CDR3 is TGTGCCACCAGTGATCGCCCCCGCGGGGCCAATGAGCAGTTCTTC.

The chain couples TRBV5-1 to TRBJ2-1; 12 positions match TRBD2. The CDR3 covers 15 residues. Germline V gene lookup returns CDR1 SGHRS and CDR2 YFSETQ. With V trimmed by 4 bases and J by 4 bases, 3 bases remained unmatched. As DNA, the CDR3 is TGCGCCAGCAGCGCAGGACTAGCGGGGTACAATGAGCAGTTCTTC. It translates to CASSAGLAGYNEQFF.

This sequence joins TRBV10-3 and TRBJ1-3; no firm D call. The CDR3 is made up of 16 amino acids. Germline V gene sequence: CDR1 ENHRY, CDR2 SYGVKD. Between the trimmed V and J ends, which lost 3 bases and 0 bases, there was a span of 12 bases. CDR3 amino acids: CAISDPRESSGNTIYF. CDR3 DNA: TGTGCCATCAGTGACCCTCGAGAGAGCTCTGGAAACACCATATATTTT.

This chain uses TRBV20-1 with TRBJ2-3; no clear D. CDR3 length equals 11 residues. The germline V gene encodes CDR1 DFQATT and CDR2 SNEGSKA (reference sequence). The ends were cut back, 6 bases at V and 7 bases at J, with 11 bases in the middle. The CDR3 DNA follows: TGCAGTGCCCCAAGAGGATATACGCAGTATTTT. Protein product: CSAPRGYTQYF.

The chain is built from TRBV2 and TRBJ1-2; TRBD1 matches 7 bases. V trimming: 8 bases; J trimming: 4 bases; junction bases outside the gene matches: 7. This CDR3 region has 13 residues. Germline loops: CDR1 SNHLY, CDR2 FYNNEI. The CDR3 DNA sequence: TGTGCCAGCTTGAAGGGACAGCTCTATGGCTACACCTTC. This translates into CASLKGQLYGYTF.

The rearrangement links TRBV5-1 to TRBJ2-7, with D perhaps matching TRBD2 (6 bases). Deletions cut 0 bases from V and 7 bases from J, with 23 bases between. There are 17 residues in the CDR3. Per the germline V gene, CDR1 is SGHRS and CDR2 is YFSETQ. As DNA, the CDR3 is TGCGCCAGCAGCTTGGTTCCTTGGCGGGACCCCCGGGAAGAGCAGTACTTC. Its translation is CASSLVPWRDPREEQYF. Full variable domain (rest looked up from reference TRBV5-1 and TRBJ2-7): KAGVTQTPRYLIKTRGQQVTLSCSPISGHRSVSWYQQTPGQGLQFLFEYFSETQRNKGNFPGRFSGRQFSNSRSEMNVSTLELGDSALYLCASSLVPWRDPREEQYFGPGTRLTVT.

J is TRBJ2-7 and V is TRBV2; tentative D call: TRBD2 (5 bases). V was trimmed by 2 bases and J by 4 bases, leaving 12 bases between them. Germline lookup yields CDR1 SNHLY and CDR2 FYNNEI. The CDR3 length is 14 residues. The CDR3 nucleotides are TGTGCCAGCAGTGAAAACGGGCGCGGGTACGAGCAGTACTTC. This encodes CASSENGRGYEQYF.

The V gene is TRBV29-1, the J gene TRBJ2-3; possible D gene TRBD1, 6 bases. CDR3 size: 13 residues. V gave up 7 bases and J gave up 9 bases, with 20 bases separating them. The germline gives CDR1 SQVTM, CDR2 ANQGSEA. The CDR3 spells CSAGPSYRVTQYF. The CDR3 DNA reads as TGCAGCGCCGGCCCTAGTTACAGGGTAACGCAGTATTTT.

The chain joins TRBV24-1 to TRBJ2-2; maybe TRBD2 (6 bases). The CDR3 spans 16 residues. Trimming pared 7 bases from V and 0 bases from J, leaving 14 bases between. In germline, CDR1 is KGHDR, CDR2 SFDVKD. The CDR3 DNA reads as TGTGCCACCAGGGGGGGTGGCGGCGCGAACACCGGGGAGCTGTTTTTT. Translating it yields CATRGGGGANTGELFF.

A note on this clone: Distinct nucleotide sequences in the sample also encode this CDR3. This chain uses TRBV9 with TRBJ2-1, with 11 bases identical to TRBD2. This CDR3 region has 15 residues. Germline CDR1 reads SGDLS; CDR2 reads YYNGEE. Losses at the gene ends were 3 bases for V and 6 bases for J; bases not matched to a gene: 5. CDR3 DNA sequence: TGTGCCAGCAGCGCCTCCGGGACTAGCGGCAATGAGCAGTTCTTC. This encodes CASSASGTSGNEQFF.

The chain combines TRBV5-4 with TRBJ2-1, with TRBD2 matching over 11 bases. The CDR3 totals 16 residues. The ends lost 4 bases at V and 9 bases at J; junction bases unmatched: 12. From germline, CDR1 is SGHNT and CDR2 YYREEE (reference sequence). The CDR3, as DNA: TGTGCCAGCAGCAATGGCGGGCTAGCGGGAGGCGGTGAGCAGTTCTTC. Amino acids: CASSNGGLAGGGEQFF.